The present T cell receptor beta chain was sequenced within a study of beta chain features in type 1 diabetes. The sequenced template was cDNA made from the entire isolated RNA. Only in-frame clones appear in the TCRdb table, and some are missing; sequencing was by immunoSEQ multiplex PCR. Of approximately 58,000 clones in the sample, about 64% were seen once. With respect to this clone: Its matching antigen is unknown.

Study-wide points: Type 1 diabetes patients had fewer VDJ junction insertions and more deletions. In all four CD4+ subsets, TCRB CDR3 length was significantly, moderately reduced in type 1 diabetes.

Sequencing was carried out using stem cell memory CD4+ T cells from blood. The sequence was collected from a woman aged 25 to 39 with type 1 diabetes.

Written as DNA, the CDR3 is TGTGCCTGGAGTCCGGGACTAGCGGTCAATGAGCAGTTCTTC. It codes for CAWSPGLAVNEQFF. This chain connects TRBV30 to TRBJ2-1; 11 nucleotides align to TRBD2. Germline V gene data show CDR1 as GTSNPN and CDR2 as SVGIG (reference sequence). The CDR3 loop spans 14 amino acids. V was clipped by 2 bases and J by 6 bases; unmatched bases: 3.